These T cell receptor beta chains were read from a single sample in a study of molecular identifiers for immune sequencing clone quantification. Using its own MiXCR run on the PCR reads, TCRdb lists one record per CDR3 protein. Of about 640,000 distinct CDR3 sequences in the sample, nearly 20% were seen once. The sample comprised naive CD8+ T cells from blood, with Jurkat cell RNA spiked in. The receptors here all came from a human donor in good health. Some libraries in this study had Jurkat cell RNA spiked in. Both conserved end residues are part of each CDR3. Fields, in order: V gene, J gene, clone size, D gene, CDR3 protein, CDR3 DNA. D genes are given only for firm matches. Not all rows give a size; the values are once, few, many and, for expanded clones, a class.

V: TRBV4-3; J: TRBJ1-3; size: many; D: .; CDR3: CASSPTRAGTGNTIYF; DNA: TGCGCCAGCAGCCCTACACGGGCGGGAACAGGAAACACCATATATTTT
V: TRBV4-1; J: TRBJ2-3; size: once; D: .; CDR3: CPSSQSQGTADTQYF; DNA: TGCCCCAGCAGCCAGAGCCAGGGAACGGCAGATACGCAGTATTTT
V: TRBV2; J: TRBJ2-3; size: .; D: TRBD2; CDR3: CASSDTSGRTDTQYF; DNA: TGTGCCAGCAGTGACACTAGCGGGAGAACAGATACGCAGTATTTT
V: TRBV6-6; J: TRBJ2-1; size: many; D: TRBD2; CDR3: CASSYTSGLVSEQFF; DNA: TGTGCCAGCAGTTACACCAGCGGACTAGTTAGTGAGCAGTTCTTC
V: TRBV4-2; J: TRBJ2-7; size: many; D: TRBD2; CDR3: CASSQLAVNSYEQYF; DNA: TGTGCCAGCAGCCAACTAGCGGTAAACTCCTACGAGCAGTACTTC
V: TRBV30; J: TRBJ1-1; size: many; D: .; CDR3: CAWSLTVNPEAFF; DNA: TGTGCCTGGAGTTTAACAGTGAATCCTGAAGCTTTCTTT
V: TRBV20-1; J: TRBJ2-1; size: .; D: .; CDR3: CSARLLDRDNEQFF; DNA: TGCAGTGCTCGCCTACTAGATAGGGACAATGAGCAGTTCTTC
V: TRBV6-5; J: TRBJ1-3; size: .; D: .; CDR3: CASSYSYRQGGGLSGNTIYF; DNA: TGTGCCAGCAGTTACTCGTACCGCCAAGGAGGGGGGCTCTCTGGAAACACCATATATTTT
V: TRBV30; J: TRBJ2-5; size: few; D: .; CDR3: CAWSVANHQETQYF; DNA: TGTGCCTGGAGTGTAGCTAACCACCAAGAGACCCAGTACTTC
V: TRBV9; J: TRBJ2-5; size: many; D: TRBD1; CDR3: CASSPPGTAQETQYF; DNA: TGTGCCAGCAGCCCACCCGGGACAGCTCAAGAGACCCAGTACTTC
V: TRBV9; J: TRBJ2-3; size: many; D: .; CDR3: CASSEGHPDTQYF; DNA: TGTGCCAGCAGCGAAGGACACCCAGATACGCAGTATTTT
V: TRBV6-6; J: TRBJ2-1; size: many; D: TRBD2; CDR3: CASSYGGGRGSEQFF; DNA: TGTGCCAGCAGTTACGGGGGCGGGAGGGGGAGTGAGCAGTTCTTC
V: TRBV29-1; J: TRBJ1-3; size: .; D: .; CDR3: CSVWVTGQVGNTIYF; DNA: TGCAGCGTTTGGGTCACAGGGCAAGTTGGAAACACCATATATTTT
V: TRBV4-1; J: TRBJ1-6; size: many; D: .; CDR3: CASSRDGVGQSPLHF; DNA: TGCGCCAGCAGCCGCGATGGAGTCGGGCAGTCACCCCTCCACTTT
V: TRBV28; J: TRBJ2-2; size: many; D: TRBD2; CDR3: CASSPNRRLAENTGELFF; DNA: TGTGCCAGCAGTCCGAATCGTCGACTAGCGGAGAACACCGGGGAGCTGTTTTTT
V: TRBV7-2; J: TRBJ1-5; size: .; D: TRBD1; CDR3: CASSLVEGAHQPQHF; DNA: TGTGCCAGCAGCTTAGTAGAGGGGGCGCATCAGCCCCAGCATTTT
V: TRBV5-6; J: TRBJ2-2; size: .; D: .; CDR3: CASSLNRHGTGELFF; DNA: TGTGCCAGCAGCTTGAACAGGCACGGCACCGGGGAGCTGTTTTTT
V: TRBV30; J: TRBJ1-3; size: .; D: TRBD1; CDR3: CAATGAGYTIYF; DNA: TGTGCCGCAACAGGGGCTGGATACACCATATATTTT
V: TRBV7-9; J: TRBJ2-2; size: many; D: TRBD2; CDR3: CASRLPTSGGPGTGELFF; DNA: TGTGCCAGCAGACTTCCGACTAGCGGGGGACCGGGCACCGGGGAGCTGTTTTTT
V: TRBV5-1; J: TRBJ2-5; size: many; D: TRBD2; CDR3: CASSLRPSGQETQYF; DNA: TGCGCCAGCAGCTTGAGGCCTAGCGGACAAGAGACCCAGTACTTC
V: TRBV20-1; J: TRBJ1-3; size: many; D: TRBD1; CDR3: CSARTGEAGNTIYF; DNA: TGCAGTGCTAGAACAGGGGAGGCTGGAAACACCATATATTTT
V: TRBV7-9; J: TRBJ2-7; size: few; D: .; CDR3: CASSLVWQAPYEQYF; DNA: TGTGCCAGCAGCTTAGTATGGCAGGCCCCCTACGAGCAGTACTTC
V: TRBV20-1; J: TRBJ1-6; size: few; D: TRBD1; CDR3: CSAETGGAGSPLHF; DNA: TGCAGTGCTGAGACAGGGGGCGCAGGTTCACCCCTCCACTTT
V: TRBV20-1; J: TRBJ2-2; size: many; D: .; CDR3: CSVRDEQVSNTGELFF; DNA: TGCAGCGTCCGGGACGAACAGGTCTCGAACACCGGGGAGCTGTTTTTT
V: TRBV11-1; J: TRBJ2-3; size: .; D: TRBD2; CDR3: CASSLRTSVRGTDTQYF; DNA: TGTGCCAGCAGCTTACGGACTAGCGTAAGAGGCACAGATACGCAGTATTTT
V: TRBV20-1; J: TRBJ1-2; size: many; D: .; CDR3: CSARVTALTNYGYTF; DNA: TGCAGTGCTAGAGTAACGGCACTAACTAACTATGGCTACACCTTC
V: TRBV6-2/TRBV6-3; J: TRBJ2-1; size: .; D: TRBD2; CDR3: CASSGETSGSWFSSYNEQFF; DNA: TGTGCCAGCAGTGGCGAGACTAGCGGGAGTTGGTTTAGTTCCTACAATGAGCAGTTCTTC
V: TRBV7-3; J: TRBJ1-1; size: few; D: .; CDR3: CASSPWDGQNTEAFF; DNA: TGTGCCAGCAGCCCCTGGGACGGACAAAACACTGAAGCTTTCTTT
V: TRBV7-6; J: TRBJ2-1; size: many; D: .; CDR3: CASSPVLGEQFF; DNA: TGTGCCAGCAGCCCCGTCCTAGGTGAGCAGTTCTTC
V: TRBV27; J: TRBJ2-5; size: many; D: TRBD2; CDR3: CASRGLAGYQETQYF; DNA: TGTGCCAGCAGAGGACTAGCGGGATACCAAGAGACCCAGTACTTC
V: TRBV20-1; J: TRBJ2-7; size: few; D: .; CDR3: CSVVTVDEQYF; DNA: TGCAGTGTCGTGACCGTGGACGAGCAGTACTTC
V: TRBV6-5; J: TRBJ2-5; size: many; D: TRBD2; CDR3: CASSYWTSGRGQETQYF; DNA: TGTGCCAGCAGTTACTGGACTAGCGGGAGGGGGCAAGAGACCCAGTACTTC
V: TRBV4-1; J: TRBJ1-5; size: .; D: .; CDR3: CASSHRDRGQPQHF; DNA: TGCGCCAGCAGCCACCGAGACCGGGGTCAGCCCCAGCATTTT
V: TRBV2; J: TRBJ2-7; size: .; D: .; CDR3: CASRKSTLLFGYEQYF; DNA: TGTGCCAGCAGGAAATCGACCCTACTCTTTGGCTACGAGCAGTACTTC
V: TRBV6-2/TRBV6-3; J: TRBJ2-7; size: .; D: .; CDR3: CASSYSGSAEQYF; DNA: TGTGCCAGCAGTTATTCAGGATCGGCCGAGCAGTACTTC
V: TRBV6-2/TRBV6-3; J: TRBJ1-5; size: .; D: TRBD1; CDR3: CASPKGGQANPPQHF; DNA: TGTGCCAGCCCAAAGGGGGGACAGGCTAATCCGCCCCAGCATTTT
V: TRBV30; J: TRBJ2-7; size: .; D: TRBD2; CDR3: CAWTWAGDSYERYF; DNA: TGTGCCTGGACTTGGGCGGGGGACTCCTACGAGCGGTACTTC